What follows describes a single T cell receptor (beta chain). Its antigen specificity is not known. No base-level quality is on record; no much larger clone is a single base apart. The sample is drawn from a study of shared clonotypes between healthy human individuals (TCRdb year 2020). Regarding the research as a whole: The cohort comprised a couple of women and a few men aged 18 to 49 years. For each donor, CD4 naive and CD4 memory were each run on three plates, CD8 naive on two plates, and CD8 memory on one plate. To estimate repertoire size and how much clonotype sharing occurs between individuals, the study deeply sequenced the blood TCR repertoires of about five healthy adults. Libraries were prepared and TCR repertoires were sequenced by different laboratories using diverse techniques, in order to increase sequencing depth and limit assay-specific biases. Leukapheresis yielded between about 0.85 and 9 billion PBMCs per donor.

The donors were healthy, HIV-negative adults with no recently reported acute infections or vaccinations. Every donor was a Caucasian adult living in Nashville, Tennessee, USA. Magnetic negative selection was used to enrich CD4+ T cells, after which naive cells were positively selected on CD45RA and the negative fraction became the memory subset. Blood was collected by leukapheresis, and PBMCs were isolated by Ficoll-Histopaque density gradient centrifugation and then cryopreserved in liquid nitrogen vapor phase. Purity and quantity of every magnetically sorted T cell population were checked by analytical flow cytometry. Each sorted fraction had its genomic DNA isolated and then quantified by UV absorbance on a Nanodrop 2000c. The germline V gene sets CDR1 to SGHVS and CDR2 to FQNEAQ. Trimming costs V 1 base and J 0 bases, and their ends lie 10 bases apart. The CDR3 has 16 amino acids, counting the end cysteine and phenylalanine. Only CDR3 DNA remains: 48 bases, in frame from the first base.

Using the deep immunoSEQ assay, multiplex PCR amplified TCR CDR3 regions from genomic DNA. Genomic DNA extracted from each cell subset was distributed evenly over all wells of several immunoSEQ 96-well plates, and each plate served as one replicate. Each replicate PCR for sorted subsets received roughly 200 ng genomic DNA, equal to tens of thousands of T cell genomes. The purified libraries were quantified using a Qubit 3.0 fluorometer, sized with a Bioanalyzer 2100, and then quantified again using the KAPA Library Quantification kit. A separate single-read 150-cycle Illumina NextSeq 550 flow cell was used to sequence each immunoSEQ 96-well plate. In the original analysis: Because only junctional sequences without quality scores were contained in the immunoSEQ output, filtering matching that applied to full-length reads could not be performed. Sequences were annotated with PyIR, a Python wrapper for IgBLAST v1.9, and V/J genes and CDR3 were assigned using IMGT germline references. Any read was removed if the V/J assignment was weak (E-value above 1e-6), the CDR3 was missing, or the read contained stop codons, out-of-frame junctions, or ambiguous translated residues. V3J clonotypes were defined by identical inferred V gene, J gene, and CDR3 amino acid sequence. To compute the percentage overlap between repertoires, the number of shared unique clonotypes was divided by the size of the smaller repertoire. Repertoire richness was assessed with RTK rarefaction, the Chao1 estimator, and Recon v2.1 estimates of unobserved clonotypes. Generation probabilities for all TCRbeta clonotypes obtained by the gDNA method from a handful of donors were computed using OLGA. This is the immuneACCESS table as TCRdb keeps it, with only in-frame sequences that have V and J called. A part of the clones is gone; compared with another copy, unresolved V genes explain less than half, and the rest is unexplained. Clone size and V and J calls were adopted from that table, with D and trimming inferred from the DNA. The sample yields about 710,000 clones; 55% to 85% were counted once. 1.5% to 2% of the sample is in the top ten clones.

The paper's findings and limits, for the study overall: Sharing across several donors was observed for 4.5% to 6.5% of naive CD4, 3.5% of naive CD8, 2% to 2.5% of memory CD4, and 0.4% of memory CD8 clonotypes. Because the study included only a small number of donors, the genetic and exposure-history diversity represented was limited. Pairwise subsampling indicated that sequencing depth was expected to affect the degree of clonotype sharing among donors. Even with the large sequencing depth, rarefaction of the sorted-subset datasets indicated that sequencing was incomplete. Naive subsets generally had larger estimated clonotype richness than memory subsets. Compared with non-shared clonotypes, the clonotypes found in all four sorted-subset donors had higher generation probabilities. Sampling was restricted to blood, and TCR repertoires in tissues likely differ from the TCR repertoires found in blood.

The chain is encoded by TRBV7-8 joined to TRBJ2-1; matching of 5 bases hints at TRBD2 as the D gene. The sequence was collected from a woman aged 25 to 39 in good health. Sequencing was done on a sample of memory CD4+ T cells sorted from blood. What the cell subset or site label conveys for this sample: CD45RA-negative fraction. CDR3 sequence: CASSLGGSSSYNEQFF. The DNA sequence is TGTGCCAGCAGCTTAGGCGGGTCGAGCTCCTACAATGAGCAGTTCTTC.